Described below is a single T cell receptor (beta chain) sequence and its context. The data derive from a study of blood T cell repertoires in COVID-19. Study at large: There were acute and convalescent COVID-19 samples, and they came from the United States, Italy and Spain. Sources were T cells, B-cell-depleted T cells, or PBMCs; the material itself was cDNA or gDNA.

V was clipped by 3 bases and J by 9 bases, with 18 bases between them. The CDR3 sequence is 14 residues long. Germline CDR1 and CDR2: DFQATT and SNEGSKA (reference sequence). In the authors' workflow: Nucleated cell counts were estimated from reference gene primer amplification. Produced via immunoSEQ multiplex PCR; TCRdb's table is partial and in-frame only. V, J and clone size reflect that table, while D and trimming were determined from the DNA. Of approximately 100,000 clones listed, just under 85% are singletons. The gene calls are TRBV20-1 and TRBJ2-1; D is possibly TRBD2 (5 bases). The TCR sequence derives from a man between 65 and 80 years old with acute or convalescent COVID-19. The specimen sequenced was peripheral blood. CDR3 nucleotide sequence: TGCAGTGCTAGTGGACTTCTCGGTGCGGGTGAGCAGTTCTTC. Translated, it gives CSASGLLGAGEQFF.